A selection of T cell receptor beta chains follows, all from one sample in a study of regulatory T cells in long-lasting Graves disease. MiXCR, applied by TCRdb to the multiplex PCR reads, yields one record per CDR3 protein. The sample lists under 450,000 distinct CDR3 sequences; around a quarter were seen once. This specimen was peripheral blood mononuclear cells (PBMCs), taken when the disease was refractory, from a patient treated with antithyroid drugs. The receptors come from a female donor with Graves disease. Both conserved end residues are trimmed from each CDR3.

CDR3 length | V gene | CDR3 protein
13 | TRBV19 | ASSIDGRRGTEAF
14 | TRBV15 | ATSRDMTGSNYGYT
12 | TRBV11-2 | ASSQRDFMAEAF
15 | TRBV20-1 | SARDVAPGQGDTEAF
14 | TRBV28 | ASRTPKPGGREKLF
12 | TRBV6-1 | ASRKGWSSYEQY
14 | TRBV4-1 | ASSQVPGDTNYGYT
18 | TRBV28 | ASSFNLRQAGEFNSYEQY
11 | TRBV20-1 | SALAGGLYEQY
13 | TRBV6-5 | ASSYEKYGVYGYT
12 | TRBV6-5 | ASSYQDFKNIQY
11 | TRBV28 | ASSLDREAEQY
13 | TRBV19 | ASSPGGQAGQPQH
14 | TRBV19 | ASSTSAGSTNEKLF
15 | TRBV12-5 | ASGLVGLAETSDTQY
12 | TRBV19 | ASSIDLSGSEAF
13 | TRBV25-1 | ASRGGGRIGNTIY
14 | TRBV28 | ASSFIRTGGIGELF
12 | TRBV19 | ASRLESGANVLT
15 | TRBV5-1 | ASSLRAAGGNTDTQY
13 | TRBV19 | ASSIGTGQSYGYT
15 | TRBV9 | ASSVELLGFGDTEAF
15 | TRBV3-1 | ASSQEGGRGQGNIQY
11 | TRBV7-3 | ASSLISGYEQY
13 | TRBV15 | ATSRGAGMQLGYT
15 | TRBV14 | ASSQGFWGRLNTEAF
12 | TRBV7-3 | ASSSGATYNEQF